The clone carrying this TCR beta chain has more than one count but fewer than ten. The data originate from a study of control samples from healthy donors and cancer patients. Libraries were prepared by immunoSEQ multiplex PCR; TCRdb keeps only in-frame clonotypes and omits some of them. The sample shows about 120,000 clones, more than 75% of them seen only once. The V gene end was trimmed by 4 bases and the J gene end by 1 base; junction bases not matched to a gene: 1. The CDR3 has 14 amino acids. Germline CDR1 ENHRY, CDR2 SYGVKD. This clonotype originated in a woman aged 70-85 years in good health. The sample consisted of blood. The rearrangement links TRBV10-3 to TRBJ1-1; 9 bases fit TRBD1. CDR3 nucleotide sequence: TGTGCCATCAGTGCGGACAGGGGGAACACTGAAGCTTTCTTT. This gives the protein CAISADRGNTEAFF.